This TCR beta chain was captured in a study of T cell responses to AZD1222 COVID-19 vaccine. Study-wide results and limits: Nearly half of the spike-specific TCRs reportedly recognize variant regions that carry no mutations. Compared with day 0, the breadth and depth of the Spike-specific TCR repertoire rose significantly after two doses of AZD1222.

Generated by immunoSEQ multiplex PCR, the TCRdb table keeps only in-frame clones and is missing some. The repertoire holds approximately 30,000 clones, with 78% as singletons. Trimming pared 11 bases from V and 0 bases from J, leaving 10 bases between. CDR3 size: 12 residues. Germline loops: CDR1 SGHDN, CDR2 FVKESK. A remark on this clone: Its antigen remains unknown.

The clonotype comes from an adult in good health. The J gene is TRBJ1-1, the V gene TRBV14; D may be TRBD1 (6 bases). Sequences were derived from peripheral blood, sampled on day 0 of AZD1222 vaccination. The CDR3 nucleotides are TGTGCCCCGGACAGCATGAACACTGAAGCTTTCTTT. It translates to CAPDSMNTEAFF. Looking up the rest from reference TRBV14 and TRBJ1-1 gives the full variable domain: EAGVTQFPSHSVIEKGQTVTLRCDPISGHDNLYWYRRVMGKEIKFLLHFVKESKQDESGMPNNRFLAERTGGTYSTLKVQPAELEDSGVYFCAPDSMNTEAFFGQGTRLTVV.